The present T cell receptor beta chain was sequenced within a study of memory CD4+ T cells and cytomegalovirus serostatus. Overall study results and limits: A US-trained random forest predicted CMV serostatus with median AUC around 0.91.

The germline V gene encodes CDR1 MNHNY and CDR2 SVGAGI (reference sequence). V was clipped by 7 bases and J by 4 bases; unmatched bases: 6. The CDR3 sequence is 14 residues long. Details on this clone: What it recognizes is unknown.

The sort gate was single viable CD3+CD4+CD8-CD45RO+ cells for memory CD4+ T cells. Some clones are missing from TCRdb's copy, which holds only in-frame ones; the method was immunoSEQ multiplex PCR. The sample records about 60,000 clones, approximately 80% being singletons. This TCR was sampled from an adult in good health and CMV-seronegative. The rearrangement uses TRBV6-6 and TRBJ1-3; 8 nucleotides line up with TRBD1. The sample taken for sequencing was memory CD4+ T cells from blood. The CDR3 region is CASTLTGVGNTIYF. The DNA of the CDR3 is TGTGCCAGCACATTGACAGGGGTCGGAAACACCATATATTTT.